This entry lists 10 T cell receptor beta chains sequenced from one sample in a study of blood T cell repertoires in COVID-19. TCRdb's table, derived via immunoSEQ multiplex PCR, lists solely in-frame clones and lacks some. There are tens of thousands of clones in the sample; almost 85% occur only once, and 6.5% to 8% lies in the top ten. The sample consisted of peripheral blood. Source of these receptors: a human donor in a cohort sampled during active COVID-19.

The chain carries TRBV6-5 and TRBJ2-7; 12 bases line up with TRBD2. Germline values: CDR1 MNHEY, CDR2 SVGAGI. The junction had 5 bases not matched to a gene; V was cut back by 6 bases and J by 5 bases. The CDR3 covers 14 residues. The CDR3 sequence is CASRIGLAGNEQYF. CDR3 bases: TGTGCCAGCAGAATTGGACTAGCGGGGAACGAGCAGTACTTC.

This clone was detected a few times. The chain is built from TRBV7-3 and TRBJ2-7; 9 bases line up with TRBD1. The V segment lost 8 bases and the J segment 6 bases; nucleotides outside the gene matches: 5. The germline CDR1 and CDR2 sequences are SGHTA and FQGTGA. The CDR3 extends over 12 amino acids. CDR3 residues: CASGTGNGEQYF. DNA for the CDR3: TGTGCCAGCGGGACAGGGAACGGCGAGCAGTACTTC.

The chain combines TRBV4-1 with TRBJ2-5, with 11 bases identical to TRBD2. Losses at the gene ends were 0 bases for V and 0 bases for J; bases not matched to a gene: 6. CDR3 length: 18 residues. Looked up from germline, CDR1 is MGHRA and CDR2 is YSYEKL. The chain's CDR3 is CASSQETLAGGYQETQYF. CDR3 coding DNA: TGCGCCAGCAGCCAAGAAACCCTAGCGGGGGGATACCAAGAGACCCAGTACTTC.

This chain uses TRBV6-5 with TRBJ1-1; TRBD1 matches 7 bases. Germline trimming cut 6 bases from V and 8 bases from J; bases unmatched to any gene: 3. This CDR3 is built from 11 residues. Per the germline V gene, CDR1 is MNHEY and CDR2 is SVGAGI. In DNA, the CDR3 is TGTGCCAGCAGAACGGACAGGGAAGCTTTCTTT. This codes for CASRTDREAFF.

The V and J genes are TRBV7-9 and TRBJ2-5, with D perhaps TRBD1 (6 bases). The V gene's germline CDR1 is SEHNR and CDR2 FQNEAQ (reference sequence). V lost 4 bases to trimming and J lost 0 bases, with 9 bases between them. The CDR3 consists of 14 residues. CDR3 region: CASSSNRDQETQYF. The CDR3 DNA reads TGTGCCAGCAGCTCAAACAGGGACCAAGAGACCCAGTACTTC.

The chain has TRBV5-1 and TRBJ2-2; TRBD1 matches 8 bases. In germline, CDR1 is SGHRS, CDR2 YFSETQ. The CDR3 covers 15 residues. The V gene end was trimmed by 5 bases and the J gene end by 5 bases; junction bases not matched to a gene: 8. CDR3 sequence: CASSPTGVGTGELFF. For the CDR3, the DNA is TGCGCCAGCAGTCCGACAGGGGTCGGAACCGGGGAGCTGTTTTTT.

This rearrangement joins TRBV11-2 to TRBJ2-7; 8 nucleotides agree with TRBD2. Germline V CDR1 and CDR2: SGHAT, FQNNGV. After removal of 5 bases from V and 4 bases from J, the junction contained 13 bases not matched to a gene. The CDR3 runs to 16 residues. The CDR3 sequence: CASSPQWGAGGYEQYF. DNA for the CDR3: TGTGCCAGCAGCCCGCAATGGGGTGCGGGGGGTTACGAGCAGTACTTC.

The chain combines TRBV10-3 with TRBJ1-6; no reliable D call. Per the germline V gene, CDR1 is ENHRY and CDR2 is SYGVKD. V lost 4 bases and J lost 5, with 9 bases in between. This CDR3 comprises 14 residues. The CDR3 DNA reads TGTGCCATCAGTGTGCGGGCAGATAATTCACCCCTCCACTTT. Its translation is CAISVRADNSPLHF.

The chain combines TRBV4-2 with TRBJ2-3; 9 nucleotides line up with TRBD2. V trimming: 2 bases; J trimming: 0 bases; junction bases outside the gene matches: 3. Looked up from germline, CDR1 is LGHNA and CDR2 is YNFKEQ. The CDR3 runs to 16 residues. The CDR3 DNA reads TGTGCCAGCAGCCAAAGACTAGCGGCTAGCACAGATACGCAGTATTTT. As protein: CASSQRLAASTDTQYF.

This chain links TRBV19 with TRBJ2-3, with D hard to call. Per the germline V gene, CDR1 is LNHDA and CDR2 is SQIVND (reference sequence). The CDR3 totals 14 residues. V lost 4 bases and J 2 bases, leaving 10 bases between the germline ends. CDR3: CASSTGSYTDTQYF. CDR3 DNA: TGTGCCAGTAGTACCGGGTCCTACACAGATACGCAGTATTTT.